Listed below are T cell receptor beta chains from one sample, sequenced in a study of T cell changes during pregnancy in multiple sclerosis. Here immunoSEQ multiplex PCR was the method, and the copy in TCRdb shows in-frame clones only, minus some. The sample consists of under 45,000 clones, roughly 87% of them appearing once. The sample here was CD4+ T cells from peripheral blood mononuclear cells, taken in the first trimester of pregnancy. All receptors derive from a female donor with multiple sclerosis, enrolled in a pregnancy study. CDR3s include the opening cysteine and the closing phenylalanine or tryptophan. Each record gives: V gene, CDR3 protein.

V gene: TRBV30
CDR3 protein: CALTEMNTEAFF

V gene: TRBV27
CDR3 protein: CASRASGTGELFF

V gene: TRBV11-3
CDR3 protein: CASSYTGTGDGELFF

V gene: TRBV4-2
CDR3 protein: CASSQGVYQQETQYF

V gene: TRBV9
CDR3 protein: CASSADRVAYNEQFF

V gene: TRBV28
CDR3 protein: CASSLFGGSYEQYF

V gene: TRBV10-3
CDR3 protein: CAISESTGNEQFF

V gene: TRBV4-1
CDR3 protein: CASSLRTGGGQPQHF

V gene: TRBV5-1
CDR3 protein: CASSLTGGEWNTEAFF

V gene: TRBV29-1
CDR3 protein: CSASDLRNTIYF

V gene: TRBV15
CDR3 protein: CATSRDLGGRAGDTQYF

V gene: TRBV5-1
CDR3 protein: CASSFGTSGSIYNEQFF

V gene: TRBV19
CDR3 protein: CASSLGHDSNQPQHF

V gene: TRBV4-2
CDR3 protein: CASSKTGTQETQYF

V gene: TRBV5-1
CDR3 protein: CASSSLKAGRSYNEQFF

V gene: TRBV15
CDR3 protein: CATSREDTNYGYTF

V gene: TRBV7-2
CDR3 protein: CASSLWGTQETQYF

V gene: TRBV5-6
CDR3 protein: CASSSTINRANTGELFF

V gene: TRBV7-8
CDR3 protein: CASSQGLASYEQYF

V gene: TRBV20-1
CDR3 protein: CSASRGDTQYF

V gene: TRBV27
CDR3 protein: CASMRFRGETQYF

V gene: TRBV4-3
CDR3 protein: CASSQEWTSGRVGNEQFF

V gene: TRBV7-2
CDR3 protein: CASSRDNHLSGNTIYF

V gene: TRBV28
CDR3 protein: CATRWTGGSYEQYF

V gene: TRBV28
CDR3 protein: CASTLDRTSNQPQHF

V gene: TRBV7-3
CDR3 protein: CASSRDYMYNEQFF

V gene: TRBV9
CDR3 protein: CASSVATGYGYTF

V gene: TRBV7-2
CDR3 protein: CASSSDRQETQYF

V gene: TRBV5-6
CDR3 protein: CASIGRNTGELFF

V gene: TRBV7-9
CDR3 protein: CASSLVGGNEKLFF

V gene: TRBV6-4
CDR3 protein: CASRPHSGSNGELFF

V gene: TRBV28
CDR3 protein: CASSLYQGGNYGYTF

V gene: TRBV5-4
CDR3 protein: CASSLPTGTRRDNEQFF

V gene: TRBV27
CDR3 protein: CASSPDYRAATSGANVLTF

V gene: TRBV18
CDR3 protein: CASSPTGIQETQYF

V gene: TRBV6-5
CDR3 protein: CASRTQTGNSYEQYF

V gene: TRBV11-1
CDR3 protein: CASSAQQGRTEAFF

V gene: TRBV19
CDR3 protein: CASSEQGNTGELFF

V gene: TRBV7-9
CDR3 protein: CASSPRTGVSTEAFF

V gene: TRBV7-9
CDR3 protein: CASNPTGEIESGANVLTF

V gene: TRBV5-3
CDR3 protein: CARSKGTSGTPNEQFF

V gene: TRBV11-2
CDR3 protein: CASSFFVTSGTQETQYF

V gene: TRBV19
CDR3 protein: CASSLDRGKQFF

V gene: TRBV6-1
CDR3 protein: CASSEVQGGGNTIYF

V gene: TRBV28
CDR3 protein: CASSLMVAGAKETQYF

V gene: TRBV6-6
CDR3 protein: CASRPGTAAEAFF

V gene: TRBV25-1
CDR3 protein: CASSEFSRGEQYF

V gene: TRBV9
CDR3 protein: CASSVVSGELFF

V gene: TRBV29-1
CDR3 protein: CSVEDRGGSYGYTF

V gene: TRBV21-1
CDR3 protein: CASSKVGSGSNNEQFF

V gene: TRBV4-1
CDR3 protein: CASSQDGTGGSYEQYF

V gene: TRBV5-1
CDR3 protein: CASSRSQGVTGELFF

V gene: TRBV28
CDR3 protein: CASSLGDIQYF

V gene: TRBV19
CDR3 protein: CASNAGGKQYF

V gene: TRBV7-9
CDR3 protein: CASSSLRGGSYNEQFF

V gene: TRBV7-2
CDR3 protein: CASSLALGGVYVMELFF

V gene: TRBV11-3
CDR3 protein: CASSSAGLNHEQYF

V gene: TRBV6-6
CDR3 protein: CASSWTGDTEAFF

V gene: TRBV30
CDR3 protein: CAWCGHGASGRMVRYNEQFF

V gene: TRBV4-3
CDR3 protein: CASSQGGAGVTRYNEQFF